The clone carrying this T cell receptor beta chain was seen just once. What it binds is not known. These data originate in a study of cytomegalovirus exposure and HLA in healthy donors. Regarding the study as a whole: The dataset shows that most TCR sequences were rare, while some public TCRs occurred in many donors. The study dropped some indistinguishable V segments, TRBV6-2 and TRBV6-3 among them.

PCR employed 60 Vbeta and 13 Jbeta primers. Assay used: immunoSEQ multiplex PCR; TCRdb lists only in-frame clones, some missing. Seen here are over 85,000 clones, roughly 80% observed once, and the top ten hold roughly 7.7%. In germline, CDR1 is SGHTA, CDR2 FQGTGA. V lost 4 bases to trimming and J lost 0 bases, with 11 bases between them. This CDR3 is 15 amino acids long. This clonotype originated in a female donor in good health and CMV-seronegative. Sequenced input: PBMCs. V is TRBV7-3 and J is TRBJ2-3; tentative D call: TRBD2 (6 bases). The CDR3 here is CASSYSGTSTDTQYF. The CDR3 DNA sequence: TGTGCCAGCAGCTACTCCGGGACTAGCACAGATACGCAGTATTTT. Full variable domain (missing parts from reference TRBV7-3 and TRBJ2-3): GAGVSQTPSNKVTEKGKYVELRCDPISGHTALYWYRQSLGQGPEFLIYFQGTGAADDSGLPNDRFFAVRPEGSVSTLKIQRTERGDSAVYLCASSYSGTSTDTQYFGPGTRLTVL.